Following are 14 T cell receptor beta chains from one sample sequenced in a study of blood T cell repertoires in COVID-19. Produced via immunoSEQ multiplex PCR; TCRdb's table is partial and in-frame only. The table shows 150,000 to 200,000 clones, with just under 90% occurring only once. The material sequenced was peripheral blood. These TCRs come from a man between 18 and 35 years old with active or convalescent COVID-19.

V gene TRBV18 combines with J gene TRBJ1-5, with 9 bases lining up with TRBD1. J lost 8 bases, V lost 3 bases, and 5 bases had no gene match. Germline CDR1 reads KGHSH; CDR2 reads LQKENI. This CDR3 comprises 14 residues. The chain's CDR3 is CASSPLGQGEPQHF. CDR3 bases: TGTGCCAGCTCACCTTTGGGACAGGGTGAGCCCCAGCATTTT.

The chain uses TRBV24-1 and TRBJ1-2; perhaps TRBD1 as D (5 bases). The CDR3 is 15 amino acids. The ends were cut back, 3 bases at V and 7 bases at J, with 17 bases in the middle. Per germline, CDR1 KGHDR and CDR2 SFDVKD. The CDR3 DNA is TGTGCCACCAGTGATCCGCGGAGGGGTGTGGGTGGCTACACCTTC. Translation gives CATSDPRRGVGGYTF.

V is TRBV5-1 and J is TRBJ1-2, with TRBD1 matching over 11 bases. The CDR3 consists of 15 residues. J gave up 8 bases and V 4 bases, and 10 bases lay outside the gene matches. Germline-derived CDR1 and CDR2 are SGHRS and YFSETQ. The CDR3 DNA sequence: TGCGCCAGCAGCACCCCAGGACAGGGGGCGCAAGGCTACACCTTC. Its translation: CASSTPGQGAQGYTF.

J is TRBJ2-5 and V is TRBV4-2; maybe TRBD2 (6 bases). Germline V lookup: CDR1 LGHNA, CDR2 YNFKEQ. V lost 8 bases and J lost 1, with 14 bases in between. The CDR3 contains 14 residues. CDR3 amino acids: CASALATGQETQYF. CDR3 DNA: TGTGCCAGCGCCCTAGCGACCGGCCAAGAGACCCAGTACTTC.

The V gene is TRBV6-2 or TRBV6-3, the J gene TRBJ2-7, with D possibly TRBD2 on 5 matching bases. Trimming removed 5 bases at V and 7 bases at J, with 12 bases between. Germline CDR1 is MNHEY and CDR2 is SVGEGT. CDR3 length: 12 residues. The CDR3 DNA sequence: TGTGCCAGCAGTCCGGGATTCGTGGAGCAGTACTTC. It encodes CASSPGFVEQYF.

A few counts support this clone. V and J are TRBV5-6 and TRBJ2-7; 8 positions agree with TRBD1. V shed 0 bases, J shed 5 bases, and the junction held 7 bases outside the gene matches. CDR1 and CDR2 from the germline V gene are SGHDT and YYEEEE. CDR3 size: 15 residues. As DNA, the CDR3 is TGTGCCAGCAGCTTGGGCCGGACAGGGAGCGACGAGCAGTACGTC. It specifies CASSLGRTGSDEQYV.

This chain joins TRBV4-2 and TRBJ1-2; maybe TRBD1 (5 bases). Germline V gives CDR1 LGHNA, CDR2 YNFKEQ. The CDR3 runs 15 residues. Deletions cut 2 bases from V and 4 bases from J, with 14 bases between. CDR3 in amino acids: CASSQSGSGVYGYTF. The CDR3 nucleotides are TGTGCCAGCAGCCAAAGTGGGTCGGGGGTCTATGGCTACACCTTC.

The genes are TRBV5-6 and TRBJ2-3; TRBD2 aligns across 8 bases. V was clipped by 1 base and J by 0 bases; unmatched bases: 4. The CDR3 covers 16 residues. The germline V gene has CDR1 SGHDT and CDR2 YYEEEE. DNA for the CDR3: TGTGCCAGCAGCTTGTTTAGCGGGGCTAGCACAGATACGCAGTATTTT. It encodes CASSLFSGASTDTQYF.

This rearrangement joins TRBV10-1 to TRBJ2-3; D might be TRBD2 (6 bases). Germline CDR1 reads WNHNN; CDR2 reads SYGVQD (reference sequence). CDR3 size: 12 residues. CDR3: CATSGSTDTQYF. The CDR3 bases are TGCGCGACCAGCGGGAGCACAGATACGCAGTATTTT.

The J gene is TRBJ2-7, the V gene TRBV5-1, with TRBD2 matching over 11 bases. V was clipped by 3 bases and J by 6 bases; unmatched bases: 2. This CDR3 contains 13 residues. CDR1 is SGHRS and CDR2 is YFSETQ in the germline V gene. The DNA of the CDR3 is TGCGCCAGCAGCTCCCTAGCGGGGGGCGAGCAGTACGTC. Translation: CASSSLAGGEQYV.

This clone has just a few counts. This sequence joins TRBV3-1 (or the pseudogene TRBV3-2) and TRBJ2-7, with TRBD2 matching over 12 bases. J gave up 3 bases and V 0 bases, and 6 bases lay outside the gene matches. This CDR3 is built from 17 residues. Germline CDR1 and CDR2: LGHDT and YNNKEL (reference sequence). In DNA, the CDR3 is TGTGCCAGCAGCCAAGATTGGACTAGCGGGGCCAACTACGAGCAGTACTTC. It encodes CASSQDWTSGANYEQYF.

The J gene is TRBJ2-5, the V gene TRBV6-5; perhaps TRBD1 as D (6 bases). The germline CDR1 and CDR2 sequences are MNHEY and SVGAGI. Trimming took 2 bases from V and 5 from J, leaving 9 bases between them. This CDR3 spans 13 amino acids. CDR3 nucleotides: TGTGCCAGCAGTTACGGGGGCTGGGAGACCCAGTACTTC. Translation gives CASSYGGWETQYF.

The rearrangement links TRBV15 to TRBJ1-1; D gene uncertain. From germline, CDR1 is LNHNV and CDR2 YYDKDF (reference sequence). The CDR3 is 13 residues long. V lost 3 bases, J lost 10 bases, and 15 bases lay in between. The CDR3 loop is CATSSGPKSGAFF. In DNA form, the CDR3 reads TGTGCCACCAGCAGTGGGCCCAAAAGCGGAGCTTTCTTT. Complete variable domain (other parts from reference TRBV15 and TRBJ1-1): DAMVIQNPRYQVTQFGKPVTLSCSQTLNHNVMYWYQQKSSQAPKLLFHYYDKDFNNEADTPDNFQSRRPNTSFCFLDIRSPGLGDTAMYLCATSSGPKSGAFFGQGTRLTVV.

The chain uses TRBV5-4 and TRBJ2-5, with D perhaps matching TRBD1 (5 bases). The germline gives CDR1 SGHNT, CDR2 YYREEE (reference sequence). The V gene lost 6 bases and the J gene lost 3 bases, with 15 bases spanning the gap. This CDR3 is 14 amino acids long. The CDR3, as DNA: TGTGCCAGCACACCAATGCAGGGAAAAGAGACCCAGTACTTC. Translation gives CASTPMQGKETQYF.